These 3 T cell receptor beta chains came from one sample sequenced in a study of cytomegalovirus exposure and HLA in healthy donors. Amplification used 60 Vbeta primers and 13 Jbeta primers. Here immunoSEQ multiplex PCR was the method, and the copy in TCRdb shows in-frame clones only, minus some. Of around 300,000 clones in the sample, under 80% were seen once. Sequencing was carried out using PBMCs. The receptor set was obtained from a female donor in good health and CMV-seronegative.

The chain recombines TRBV5-6 with TRBJ2-7; perhaps TRBD2 as D (6 bases). The CDR3 sequence is 16 residues long. The germline V and J ends were trimmed by 2 bases and 3 bases, with 18 bases remaining between them. Germline loops: CDR1 SGHDT, CDR2 YYEEEE. Here the CDR3 reads CASSLGRGAFVYEQYF. The CDR3, as DNA: TGTGCCAGCAGCTTAGGGCGGGGCGCCTTCGTCTACGAGCAGTACTTC.

The genes are TRBV19 and TRBJ2-7; 7 bases are a match to TRBD1. The CDR3 totals 15 residues. The ends lost 6 bases at V and 3 bases at J; junction bases unmatched: 11. CDR1 LNHDA and CDR2 SQIVND come from the germline V gene (reference sequence). The CDR3 region has the DNA TGTGCCAGTAGCAATCCCTCTGGGACAGTCTACGAGCAGTACTTC. It encodes CASSNPSGTVYEQYF.

This sequence joins TRBV6-5 and TRBJ2-3; D ambiguous. CDR1 MNHEY and CDR2 SVGAGI come from the germline V gene. This CDR3 has 14 residues. Trimming took off 4 bases at V and 2 bases at J, with 10 bases between the two ends. The CDR3 nucleotides read TGTGCCAGCAGTTTCTATACGGTCACAGATACGCAGTATTTT. Encoded protein: CASSFYTVTDTQYF.